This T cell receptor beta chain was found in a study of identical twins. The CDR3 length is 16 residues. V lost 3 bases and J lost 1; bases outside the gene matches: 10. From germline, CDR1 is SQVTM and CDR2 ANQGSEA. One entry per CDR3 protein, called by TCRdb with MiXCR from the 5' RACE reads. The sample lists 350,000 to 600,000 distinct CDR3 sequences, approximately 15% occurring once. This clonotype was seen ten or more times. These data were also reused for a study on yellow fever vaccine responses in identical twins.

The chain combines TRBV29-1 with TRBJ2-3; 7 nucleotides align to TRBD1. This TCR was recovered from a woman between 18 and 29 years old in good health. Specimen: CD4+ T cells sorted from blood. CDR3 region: CSVDGMWDRRTDTQYF. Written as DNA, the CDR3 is TGCAGCGTTGATGGTATGTGGGACAGACGCACAGATACGCAGTATTTT.